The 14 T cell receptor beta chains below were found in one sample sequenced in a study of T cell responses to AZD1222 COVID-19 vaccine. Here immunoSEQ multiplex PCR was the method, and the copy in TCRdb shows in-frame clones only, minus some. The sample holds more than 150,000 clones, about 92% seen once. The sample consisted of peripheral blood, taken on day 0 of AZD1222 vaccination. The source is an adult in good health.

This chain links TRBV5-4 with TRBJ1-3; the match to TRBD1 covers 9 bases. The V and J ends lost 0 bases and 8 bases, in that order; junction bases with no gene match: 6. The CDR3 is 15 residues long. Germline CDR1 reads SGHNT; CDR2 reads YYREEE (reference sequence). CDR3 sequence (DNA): TGTGCCAGCAGCTTGGGAACAGGGGGCTCGGACACCATATATTTT. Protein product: CASSLGTGGSDTIYF.

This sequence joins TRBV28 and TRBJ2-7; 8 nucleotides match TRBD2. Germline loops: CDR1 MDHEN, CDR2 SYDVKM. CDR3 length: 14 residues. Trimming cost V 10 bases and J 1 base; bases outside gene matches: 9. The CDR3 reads CATTGGAKSYEQYV. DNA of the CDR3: TGTGCCACCACGGGGGGGGCGAAGTCCTACGAGCAGTACGTC.

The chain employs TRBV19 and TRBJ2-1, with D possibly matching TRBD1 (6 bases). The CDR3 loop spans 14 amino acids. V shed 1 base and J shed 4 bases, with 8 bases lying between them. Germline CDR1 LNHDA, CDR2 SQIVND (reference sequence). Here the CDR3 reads CASSIGTEYNEQFF. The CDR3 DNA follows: TGTGCCAGTAGTATAGGGACAGAATACAATGAGCAGTTCTTC.

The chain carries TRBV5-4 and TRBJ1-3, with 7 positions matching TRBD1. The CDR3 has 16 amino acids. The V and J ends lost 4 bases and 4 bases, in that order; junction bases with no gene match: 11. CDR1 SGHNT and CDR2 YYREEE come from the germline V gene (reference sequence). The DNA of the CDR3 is TGTGCCAGCAGCATGCCCGGGACAGTGAGAGGAAACACCATATATTTT. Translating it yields CASSMPGTVRGNTIYF.

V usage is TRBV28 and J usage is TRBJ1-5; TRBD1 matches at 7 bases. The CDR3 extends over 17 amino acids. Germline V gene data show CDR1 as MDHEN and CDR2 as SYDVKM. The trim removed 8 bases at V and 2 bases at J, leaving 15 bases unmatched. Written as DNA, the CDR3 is TGTGCCAGCCGACTTTCAGGGACAGTGACGCGCAATCAGCCCCAGCATTTT. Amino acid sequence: CASRLSGTVTRNQPQHF.

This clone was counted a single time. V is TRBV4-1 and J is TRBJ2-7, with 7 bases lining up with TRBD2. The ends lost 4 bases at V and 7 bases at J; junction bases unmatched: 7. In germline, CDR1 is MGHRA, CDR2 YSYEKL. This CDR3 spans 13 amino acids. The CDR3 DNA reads TGCGCCAGCAGCCTAGTACTAGCGCCAGAGCAGTACTTC. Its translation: CASSLVLAPEQYF.

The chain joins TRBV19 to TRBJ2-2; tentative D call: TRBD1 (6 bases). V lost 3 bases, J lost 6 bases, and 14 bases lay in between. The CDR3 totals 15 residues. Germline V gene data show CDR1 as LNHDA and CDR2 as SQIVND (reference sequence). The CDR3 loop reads CASSIGTRVSGELFF. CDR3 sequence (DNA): TGTGCCAGTAGTATCGGGACACGGGTTTCCGGGGAGCTGTTTTTT.

CDR3 sequence (DNA): TGTGCCAGCTCACCACCGGGAAGGGCTGGCTACACCTTC. It encodes CASSPPGRAGYTF. This rearrangement joins TRBV18 to TRBJ1-2; D not certain. CDR3 length: 13 residues. The V gene's germline CDR1 is KGHSH and CDR2 LQKENI. Trimming left V 0 bases short and J 7 bases short, with 9 bases between.

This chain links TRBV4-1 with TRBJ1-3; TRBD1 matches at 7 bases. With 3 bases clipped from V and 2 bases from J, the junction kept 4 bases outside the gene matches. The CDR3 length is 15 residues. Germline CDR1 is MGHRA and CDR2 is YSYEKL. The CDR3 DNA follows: TGCGCCAGCAGCCAGGACAGGCAGACTGGAAACACCATATATTTT. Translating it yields CASSQDRQTGNTIYF.

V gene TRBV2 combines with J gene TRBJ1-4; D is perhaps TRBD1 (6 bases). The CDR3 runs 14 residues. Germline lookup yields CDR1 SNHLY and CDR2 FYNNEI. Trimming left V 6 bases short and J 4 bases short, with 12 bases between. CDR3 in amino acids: CASRSRGGNEKLFF. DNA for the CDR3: TGTGCCAGCAGGTCTAGGGGGGGTAATGAAAAACTGTTTTTT.

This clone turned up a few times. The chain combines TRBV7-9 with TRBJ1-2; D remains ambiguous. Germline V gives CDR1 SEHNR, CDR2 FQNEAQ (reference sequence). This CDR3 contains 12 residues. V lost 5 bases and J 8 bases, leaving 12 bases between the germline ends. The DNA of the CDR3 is TGTGCCAGCAGCCCTCAGATGGGAGGCTACACCTTC. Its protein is CASSPQMGGYTF.

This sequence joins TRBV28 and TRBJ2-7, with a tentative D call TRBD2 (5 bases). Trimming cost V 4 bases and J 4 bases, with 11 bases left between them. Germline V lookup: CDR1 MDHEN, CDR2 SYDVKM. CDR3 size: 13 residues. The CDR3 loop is CASSYRGPYEQYF. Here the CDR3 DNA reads TGTGCCAGCAGTTATAGAGGGCCGTACGAGCAGTACTTC.

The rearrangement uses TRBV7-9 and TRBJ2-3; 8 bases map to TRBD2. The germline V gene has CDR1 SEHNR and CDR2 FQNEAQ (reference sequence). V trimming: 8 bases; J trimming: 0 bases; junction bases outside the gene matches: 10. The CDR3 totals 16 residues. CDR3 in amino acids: CASGGIAGFSTDTQYF. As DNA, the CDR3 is TGTGCCAGCGGGGGAATAGCGGGGTTCAGCACAGATACGCAGTATTTT.

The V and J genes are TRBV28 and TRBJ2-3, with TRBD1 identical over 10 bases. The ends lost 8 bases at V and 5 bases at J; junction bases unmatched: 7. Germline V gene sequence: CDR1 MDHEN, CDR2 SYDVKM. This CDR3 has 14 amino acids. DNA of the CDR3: TGTGCCAGCGCAAAAGGACAGGGGGTAGATACGCAGTATTTT. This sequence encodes CASAKGQGVDTQYF.